What follows are 5 T cell receptor beta chains derived from one specimen sequenced in a study of T cells after yellow fever vaccination. TCRdb reprocessed the 5' RACE reads via MiXCR and lists one record per CDR3 protein. This table has roughly 350,000 distinct CDR3 sequences, roughly 4.3% appearing once. The sample in question was PBMCs, obtained 5 days after the yellow fever booster vaccination. Receptors originate from a man aged 18 to 30 who received the YFV17D yellow fever vaccine.

The chain carries TRBV25-1 and TRBJ2-5; 9 nucleotides line up with TRBD2. CDR3 length: 15 residues. The trim removed 1 base at V and 3 bases at J, leaving 3 bases unmatched. CDR1 MGHDK and CDR2 SYGVNS come from the germline V gene. For the CDR3, the DNA is TGTGCCAGCAGTGAATTGCTAGCGGGAAAAGAGACCCAGTACTTC. It yields the protein CASSELLAGKETQYF.

This clonotype has a handful of counts. The rearrangement links TRBV28 to TRBJ1-4; D is unresolved. In germline, CDR1 is MDHEN, CDR2 SYDVKM. The CDR3 covers 14 residues. Trimming left V 3 bases short and J 8 bases short, with 13 bases between. The CDR3 here is CASSLQQYREKLFF. In nucleotides, the CDR3 is TGTGCCAGCAGTTTGCAACAGTATCGGGAAAAACTGTTTTTT.

This clonotype was counted ten times or more. This chain joins TRBV7-9 and TRBJ2-1; D is perhaps TRBD2 (5 bases). The CDR3 extends over 14 amino acids. Trimming shortened V by 7 bases and J by 8 bases, and 18 bases separated the two germline ends. Germline assignment: CDR1 SEHNR and CDR2 FQNEAQ (reference sequence). CDR3 amino acids: CASTLLGRHDEQFF. CDR3 DNA sequence: TGTGCCAGCACCCTACTAGGCCGCCATGATGAGCAGTTCTTC. The full variable domain, in which reference TRBV7-9 and TRBJ2-1 provide the parts outside the CDR3, is DTGVSQNPRHKITKRGQNVTFRCDPISEHNRLYWYRQTLGQGPEFLTYFQNEAQLEKSRLLSDRFSAERPKGSFSTLEIQRTEQGDSAMYLCASTLLGRHDEQFFGPGTRLTVL.

This clonotype occurred many times. The chain uses TRBV24-1 and TRBJ2-3, with TRBD2 identical over 8 bases. Germline CDR1 and CDR2: KGHDR and SFDVKD. The CDR3 has 15 amino acids. Trimming took 3 bases from V and 5 from J; bases not matched to a gene: 6. The CDR3 reads CATSDPTAGGDTQYF. The CDR3 coding sequence is TGTGCCACCAGTGATCCAACCGCGGGGGGAGATACGCAGTATTTT.

V and J are TRBV7-2 and TRBJ1-6, with unresolved D. V was cut by 3 bases and J by 10 bases, with 10 bases left in between. Looked up from germline, CDR1 is SGHTA and CDR2 is FQGNSA. The CDR3 is 13 residues long. The CDR3 reads CASSFQVSSPLHF. The DNA of the CDR3 is TGTGCCAGCAGCTTCCAGGTTTCCTCACCCCTCCACTTT.